This TCR beta chain was recorded in a study of shared clonotypes between healthy human individuals. Profiling relied on immunoSEQ multiplex PCR, and the TCRdb table lists in-frame clones only, not all of them. In the table there are a few hundred thousand clones, around 78% of which are singletons. The specimen sequenced was PBMCs. The TCR sequence derives from a middle-aged woman in good health. Some clones in this sample may be carry-over from other donors' samples.

CDR3 sequence (DNA): TGCGCCAGCAGCCAGGGACAGGGGGCGACCAATGAGCAGTTCTTC. As protein: CASSQGQGATNEQFF. The chain carries TRBV5-1 and TRBJ2-1; 12 bases agree with TRBD1. The trim removed 4 bases at V and 6 bases at J, leaving 5 bases unmatched. Germline CDR1 is SGHRS and CDR2 is YFSETQ. The CDR3 spans 15 residues.